Listed below are T cell receptor beta chains from one sample, sequenced in a study of T cells in Graves' hyperthyroidism and ophthalmopathy. TCRdb fed the multiplex PCR reads into MiXCR, producing one record per CDR3 protein. The repertoire holds about 410,000 distinct CDR3 sequences, under 15% seen once, with approximately 13% in the top ten. Material for sequencing was blood. The receptors were sampled from a man younger than 35 with Graves' ophthalmopathy. Both conserved end residues are part of each CDR3. A D gene is named only where the DNA matches it firmly. A clone size is listed for some rows: how often the clone was seen (once, few, many), or a class if it is expanded.

abundance	d_gene	v_gene	j_gene	CDR3aa	CDR3nt
few	NA	TRBV9	TRBJ1-2	CASSVEATPDYGYTF	TGTGCCAGCAGCGTAGAAGCGACCCCGGACTATGGCTACACCTTC
many	TRBD1	TRBV4-2	TRBJ2-7	CASSQGGTGNYEQYF	TGTGCCAGCAGCCAAGGAGGGACAGGGAACTACGAGCAGTACTTC
NA	NA	TRBV6-2/TRBV6-3	TRBJ2-7	CASSYSPKGGRDDEQYF	TGTGCCAGCAGTTACTCGCCGAAGGGGGGCCGGGACGACGAGCAGTACTTC
many	NA	TRBV7-2	TRBJ2-7	CASRFSSAHYNYEQYF	TGTGCCAGCAGGTTCTCTTCAGCCCACTATAACTACGAGCAGTACTTC
NA	NA	TRBV19	TRBJ2-1	CASSMWGWERAYNEQFF	TGTGCCAGTAGTATGTGGGGGTGGGAGCGGGCCTACAATGAGCAGTTCTTC
few	NA	TRBV27	TRBJ2-5	CASRGVGAGEETQYF	TGTGCCAGCAGGGGGGTGGGGGCTGGGGAAGAGACCCAGTACTTC
NA	TRBD2	TRBV29-1	TRBJ2-7	CSVVVAGNYEQYF	TGCAGCGTTGTAGTAGCGGGCAACTACGAGCAGTACTTC
many	NA	TRBV12-3/TRBV12-4	TRBJ2-2	CASSTPGSGNTGELFF	TGTGCCAGCAGTACCCCCGGTAGCGGGAACACCGGGGAGCTGTTTTTT
many	TRBD2	TRBV6-2/TRBV6-3	TRBJ2-5	CASSPTSGRYETQYF	TGTGCCAGCAGTCCCACTAGCGGGCGGTACGAGACCCAGTACTTC
NA	NA	TRBV13	TRBJ2-1	CASSTPPGEQFF	TGTGCCAGCAGCACCCCTCCCGGGGAGCAGTTCTTC
NA	NA	TRBV7-9	TRBJ2-7	CARSQDGSYEQYF	TGTGCCCGCAGCCAGGACGGATCCTACGAGCAGTACTTC
few	TRBD1	TRBV27	TRBJ1-1	CASSGDRGLSEAFF	TGTGCCAGCAGTGGGGACAGGGGGTTGAGTGAAGCTTTCTTT
few	TRBD1	TRBV9	TRBJ1-6	CASSGGGQGASPLHF	TGTGCCAGCAGCGGAGGGGGACAGGGTGCTTCACCCCTCCACTTT
many	TRBD2	TRBV5-6	TRBJ2-3	CASSLLAGVSDTQYF	TGTGCCAGCAGCTTGCTAGCGGGAGTGTCAGATACGCAGTATTTT
many	NA	TRBV13	TRBJ2-3	CASSLIDTQYF	TGTGCCAGCAGCTTAATAGATACGCAGTATTTT
few	NA	TRBV4-1	TRBJ2-5	CASSQELSGETQYF	TGCGCCAGCAGCCAAGAGCTGTCCGGGGAGACCCAGTACTTC